A single sample gave rise to the 20 T cell receptor beta chains below, sequenced in a study of early T cells in non-severe SARS-CoV-2 infection. MiXCR was run by TCRdb on the 5' RACE reads, yielding one entry per CDR3 protein. This sample yields nearly 95,000 distinct CDR3 sequences, of which roughly 17% are seen a single time; 5% to 5.5% belongs to the top ten. The sample consisted of whole blood, taken at baseline. These receptors were obtained from an adult who was a healthcare worker with PCR-confirmed SARS-CoV-2 infection or an uninfected control (not recorded which).

This clonotype showed up just a few times. The genes are TRBV7-2 and TRBJ1-4; no clear D. CDR1 SGHTA and CDR2 FQGNSA come from the germline V gene. Trimming took off 8 bases at V and 4 bases at J, with 11 bases between the two ends. The CDR3 length is 13 residues. The CDR3 sequence: CASGISFNEKLFF. CDR3 nucleotide sequence: TGTGCCAGCGGGATTTCCTTTAATGAAAAACTGTTTTTT.

This clonotype was counted many times. The genes are TRBV6-5 and TRBJ2-7; 7 bases line up with TRBD2. CDR1 is MNHEY and CDR2 is SVGAGI in the germline V gene. The CDR3 spans 15 residues. The trim removed 6 bases at V and 2 bases at J, leaving 10 bases unmatched. In DNA form, the CDR3 reads TGTGCCAGCAGCCCCGTTCGTCGGGGGGCCTACGAGCAGTACTTC. The encoded protein is CASSPVRRGAYEQYF.

This clonotype turned up a few times. The chain recombines TRBV20-1 with TRBJ1-4; D may be TRBD1 (5 bases). The CDR3 contains 13 residues. The V end lost 6 bases, the J end lost 8 bases, and 16 bases lay between the germline ends. Germline loops: CDR1 DFQATT, CDR2 SNEGSKA (reference sequence). The CDR3 DNA is TGCAGTGCCCACGGGCCAGGGAGGGAAAAACTGTTTTTT. Translation gives CSAHGPGREKLFF.

The chain combines TRBV12-3 or TRBV12-4 with TRBJ2-4; no reliable D call. The CDR3 is 14 amino acids. V was shortened by 5 bases and J by 6 bases, with 14 bases between the two germline ends. CDR3 coding DNA: TGTGCCAGCAGTCCGGACGTCGTCGGAAACATTCAGTACTTC. Encoded protein: CASSPDVVGNIQYF.

This clonotype was recorded a few times. The gene calls are TRBV19 and TRBJ1-2; D ambiguous. From germline, CDR1 is LNHDA and CDR2 SQIVND (reference sequence). The CDR3 runs to 13 residues. Trimming pared 3 bases from V and 6 bases from J, leaving 11 bases between. The chain's CDR3 is CASSIQRRNGYTF. The CDR3 region has the DNA TGTGCCAGTAGTATCCAACGACGGAATGGCTACACCTTC.

This clonotype has more than one count but fewer than ten. The chain combines TRBV19 with TRBJ2-7, with 7 bases identical to TRBD2. Losses at the gene ends were 5 bases for V and 1 base for J; bases not matched to a gene: 5. The CDR3 totals 14 residues. In germline, CDR1 is LNHDA, CDR2 SQIVND (reference sequence). The CDR3 is CASSASGGSYEQYF. DNA of the CDR3: TGTGCCAGTAGTGCGTCGGGGGGTTCCTACGAGCAGTACTTC.

This clonotype appeared a few times. The J gene is TRBJ2-1, the V gene TRBV7-2, with 10 bases fitting TRBD2. The CDR3 has 15 amino acids. Trimming removed 8 bases from V and 3 bases from J; junction bases left unmatched: 7. Germline values: CDR1 SGHTA, CDR2 FQGNSA. The CDR3 nucleotides are TGTGCCAGCGTGCCAGCGGGAGGGAACTACAATGAGCAGTTCTTC. Translated: CASVPAGGNYNEQFF.

Only a few counts were recorded for this clonotype. This chain joins TRBV24-1 and TRBJ2-5, with TRBD1 matching over 7 bases. The germline gives CDR1 KGHDR, CDR2 SFDVKD. CDR3 length: 17 residues. J lost 3 bases, V lost 0 bases, and 9 bases had no gene match. This CDR3 reads CATSDLPGQADKETQYF. The CDR3 DNA reads as TGTGCCACCAGTGATTTGCCCGGACAGGCCGACAAAGAGACCCAGTACTTC.

J is TRBJ1-6 and V is TRBV25-1; a weak D match, TRBD1 (6 bases). This CDR3 is 14 amino acids long. The germline V gene has CDR1 MGHDK and CDR2 SYGVNS. V was clipped by 4 bases and J by 7 bases, with 11 bases between them. The CDR3 spells CASSAGTLNSPLHF. DNA of the CDR3: TGTGCCAGCAGTGCCGGGACACTGAATTCACCCCTCCACTTT.

This clonotype has only a few counts. The CDR3 is CASSLLWGDEQYF. DNA for the CDR3: TGTGCCAGCAGCTTATTATGGGGGGACGAGCAGTACTTC. The chain is built from TRBV7-9 and TRBJ2-7; D is perhaps TRBD2 (6 bases). Germline CDR1 SEHNR, CDR2 FQNEAQ (reference sequence). This CDR3 is built from 13 residues. V lost 2 bases and J 5 bases, leaving 10 bases between the germline ends.

V usage is TRBV4-2 and J usage is TRBJ2-1; 9 bases line up with TRBD2. Germline values: CDR1 LGHNA, CDR2 YNFKEQ. This CDR3 has 16 amino acids. V lost 3 bases to trimming and J lost 2 bases; unmatched junction nucleotides: 5. This CDR3 is CASSQASGETYNEQFF. The CDR3 DNA reads as TGTGCCAGCAGCCAGGCTAGCGGGGAAACCTACAATGAGCAGTTCTTC.

This clonotype has more than one count but fewer than ten. The chain has TRBV10-3 and TRBJ2-1, with D unresolved. This CDR3 is built from 11 residues. Per the germline V gene, CDR1 is ENHRY and CDR2 is SYGVKD. Trimming left V 4 bases short and J 2 bases short, with 0 bases between. CDR3 sequence (DNA): TGTGCCATCAGTGCCTACAATGAGCAGTTCTTC. Its translation is CAISAYNEQFF.

The rearrangement uses TRBV14 and TRBJ1-1, with D possibly matching TRBD1 (5 bases). The V and J ends lost 4 bases and 5 bases respectively, with 20 bases between them. The V gene's germline CDR1 is SGHDN and CDR2 FVKESK. This CDR3 has 16 amino acids. The CDR3 DNA reads TGTGCCAGCAGCCCGAGGGGCCGGGGATCCTTTACTGAAGCTTTCTTT. It specifies CASSPRGRGSFTEAFF.

This clonotype appeared a single time. The J gene is TRBJ2-1, the V gene TRBV19; the D gene is possibly TRBD2 (6 bases). The CDR3 contains 16 residues. V lost 3 bases to trimming and J lost 2 bases, with 14 bases between them. Germline CDR1 is LNHDA and CDR2 is SQIVND (reference sequence). Here the CDR3 reads CASSIRAGRTYNEQFF. DNA for the CDR3: TGTGCCAGTAGTATCCGGGCGGGAAGGACCTACAATGAGCAGTTCTTC. The variable domain in full, completed from reference TRBV19 and TRBJ2-1, reads DGGITQSPKYLFRKEGQNVTLSCEQNLNHDAMYWYRQDPGQGLRLIYYSQIVNDFQKGDIAEGYSVSREKKESFPLTVTSAQKNPTAFYLCASSIRAGRTYNEQFFGPGTRLTVL.

The chain recombines TRBV7-8 with TRBJ2-7; 11 bases line up with TRBD2. Trimming at V came to 5 bases and at J to 5 bases, leaving 5 bases not matched to a gene. CDR1 is SGHVS, CDR2 FQNEAQ, per germline. This CDR3 contains 14 residues. The CDR3 here is CASSGTSGGNEQYF. Written as DNA, the CDR3 is TGTGCCAGCAGCGGGACTAGCGGAGGAAACGAGCAGTACTTC.

The rearrangement joins TRBV11-2 to TRBJ2-1, with TRBD2 matching 7 bases. Germline assignment: CDR1 SGHAT and CDR2 FQNNGV. The CDR3 runs to 14 residues. The trim removed 3 bases at V and 8 bases at J, leaving 7 bases unmatched. The CDR3 spells CASSFLRENYEQFF. CDR3 DNA sequence: TGTGCCAGCAGCTTTTTGCGGGAGAACTATGAGCAGTTCTTC.

This clonotype has just a few counts. This chain links TRBV28 with TRBJ1-5; 10 bases match TRBD1. Germline trimming cut 3 bases from V and 4 bases from J; bases unmatched to any gene: 3. Per germline, CDR1 MDHEN and CDR2 SYDVKM. This CDR3 is 15 amino acids long. The CDR3 reads CASSFGDRGNQPQHF. CDR3 sequence (DNA): TGTGCCAGCAGTTTTGGGGACAGGGGTAATCAGCCCCAGCATTTT.

The genes are TRBV10-2 and TRBJ1-1; D may be TRBD1 (6 bases). The CDR3 length is 12 residues. The V end lost 6 bases, the J end lost 3 bases, and 8 bases lay between the germline ends. CDR1 is WSHSY, CDR2 SAAADI, per germline. As DNA, the CDR3 is TGCGCCAGCAGAGGACAGTACACTGAAGCTTTCTTT. The encoded protein is CASRGQYTEAFF.

The CDR3 sequence is CASSLSPYEQYF. For the CDR3, the DNA is TGTGCCAGCAGCTTATCGCCCTACGAGCAGTACTTC. This chain links TRBV7-9 with TRBJ2-7; D remains unclear. Germline V gene sequence: CDR1 SEHNR, CDR2 FQNEAQ (reference sequence). The CDR3 covers 12 residues. Trimming left V 2 bases short and J 2 bases short, with 4 bases between.

The genes are TRBV28 and TRBJ2-3, with 10 nucleotides matching TRBD2. Germline CDR1 MDHEN, CDR2 SYDVKM. The J segment lost 1 base and the V segment lost 3 bases, leaving 10 bases of the junction unmatched. This CDR3 is built from 18 residues. The CDR3 DNA sequence: TGTGCCAGCAGTTTCCCCAGCGGGAGGGCCGAGGGCACAGATACGCAGTATTTT. This translates into CASSFPSGRAEGTDTQYF.